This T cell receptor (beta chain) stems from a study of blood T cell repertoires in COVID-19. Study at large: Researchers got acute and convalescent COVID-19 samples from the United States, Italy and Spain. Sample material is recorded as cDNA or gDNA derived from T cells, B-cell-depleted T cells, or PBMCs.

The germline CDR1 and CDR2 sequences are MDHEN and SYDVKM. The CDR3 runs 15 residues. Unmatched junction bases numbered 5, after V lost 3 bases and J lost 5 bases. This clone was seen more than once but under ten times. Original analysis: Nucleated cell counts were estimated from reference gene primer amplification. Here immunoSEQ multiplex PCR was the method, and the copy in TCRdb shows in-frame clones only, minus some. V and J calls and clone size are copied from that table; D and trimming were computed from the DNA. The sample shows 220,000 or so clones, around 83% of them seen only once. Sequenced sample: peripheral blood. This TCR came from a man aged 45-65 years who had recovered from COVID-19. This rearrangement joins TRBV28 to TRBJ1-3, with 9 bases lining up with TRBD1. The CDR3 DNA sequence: TGTGCCAGCAGTTTGCCCGGGACAGGGAGAAACACCATATATTTT. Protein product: CASSLPGTGRNTIYF.